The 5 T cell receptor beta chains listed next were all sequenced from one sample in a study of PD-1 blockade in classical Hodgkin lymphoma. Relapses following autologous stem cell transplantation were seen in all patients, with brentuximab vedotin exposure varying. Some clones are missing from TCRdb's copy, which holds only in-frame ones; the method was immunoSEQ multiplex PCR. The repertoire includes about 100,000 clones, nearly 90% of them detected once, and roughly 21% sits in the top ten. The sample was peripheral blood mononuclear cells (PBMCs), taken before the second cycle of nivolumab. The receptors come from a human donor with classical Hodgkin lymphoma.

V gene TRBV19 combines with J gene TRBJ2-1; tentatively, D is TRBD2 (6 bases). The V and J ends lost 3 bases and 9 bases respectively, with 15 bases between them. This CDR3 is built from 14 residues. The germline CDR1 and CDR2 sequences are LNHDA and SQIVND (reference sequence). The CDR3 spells CASSIGALGGEQFF. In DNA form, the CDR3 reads TGTGCCAGTAGTATCGGAGCGCTGGGGGGTGAGCAGTTCTTC. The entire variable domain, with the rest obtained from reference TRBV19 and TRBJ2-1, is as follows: DGGITQSPKYLFRKEGQNVTLSCEQNLNHDAMYWYRQDPGQGLRLIYYSQIVNDFQKGDIAEGYSVSREKKESFPLTVTSAQKNPTAFYLCASSIGALGGEQFFGPGTRLTVL.

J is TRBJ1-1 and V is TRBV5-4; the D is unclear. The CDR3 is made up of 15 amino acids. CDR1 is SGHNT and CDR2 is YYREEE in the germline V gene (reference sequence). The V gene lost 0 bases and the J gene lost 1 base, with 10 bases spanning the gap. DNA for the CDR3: TGTGCCAGCAGCTTGGTTGGAGGGAGGAACACTGAAGCTTTCTTT. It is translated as CASSLVGGRNTEAFF.

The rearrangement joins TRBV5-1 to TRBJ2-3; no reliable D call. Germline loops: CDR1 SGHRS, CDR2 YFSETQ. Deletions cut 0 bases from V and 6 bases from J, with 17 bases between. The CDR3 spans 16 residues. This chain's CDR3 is CASSLGRNSPLDTQYF. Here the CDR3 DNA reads TGCGCCAGCAGCTTGGGGCGTAACAGCCCGCTGGATACGCAGTATTTT.

CDR3 bases: TGTGCCAGCAGCCCTCGTGGGGCCTACGAGCAGTACTTC. Amino acids: CASSPRGAYEQYF. The chain combines TRBV5-4 with TRBJ2-7, with D unclear. Deletions cut 4 bases from V and 2 bases from J, with 10 bases between. Per germline, CDR1 SGHNT and CDR2 YYREEE (reference sequence). This CDR3 has 13 amino acids. Complete variable domain (other parts from reference TRBV5-4 and TRBJ2-7): ETGVTQSPTHLIKTRGQQVTLRCSSQSGHNTVSWYQQALGQGPQFIFQYYREEENGRGNFPPRFSGLQFPNYSSELNVNALELDDSALYLCASSPRGAYEQYFGPGTRLTVT.

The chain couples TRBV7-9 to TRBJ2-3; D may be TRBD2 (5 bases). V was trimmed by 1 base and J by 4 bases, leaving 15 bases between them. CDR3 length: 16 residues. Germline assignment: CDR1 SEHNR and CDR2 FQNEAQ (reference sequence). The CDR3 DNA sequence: TGTGCCAGCAGCTTAGAGCTAGCACCAGCCCCAGATACGCAGTATTTT. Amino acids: CASSLELAPAPDTQYF.